This T cell receptor beta chain was retrieved from a study of cytomegalovirus exposure and HLA in healthy donors. Study-wide results and limits: In a later analysis, across HLA loci, associated TCR counts were highest for DRB1, lowest for HLA-C. As a later analysis revealed, most CMV-associated TCR beta chains appeared HLA-restricted. In vitro checks showed that three CMV-associated chains really do target CMV antigens.

PCR was performed using 60 Vbeta and 13 Jbeta primers. Some clones are missing from TCRdb's copy, which holds only in-frame ones; the method was immunoSEQ multiplex PCR. The table has about 41,000 clones, about 84% seen once. The germline CDR1 and CDR2 sequences are SNHLY and FYNNEI. The CDR3 has 13 residues. Deletions cut 1 base from V and 4 bases from J, with 8 bases between. Turning to this clone: Its antigen is still unknown. Other nucleotide sequences in the sample specify the same CDR3.

This chain links TRBV2 with TRBJ2-7; D may be TRBD1 (6 bases). This TCR was sampled from a man in his fifties in good health and CMV-seronegative. Sequenced sample: PBMCs. CDR3 amino acids: CASSEGTAYEQYF. The CDR3 bases are TGTGCCAGCAGTGAAGGGACAGCTTACGAGCAGTACTTC.